Below, one T cell receptor (beta chain) is given with its context. In the PCR, 60 Vbeta and 13 Jbeta primers were used. TCRdb's copy holds only in-frame clones and misses some; the assay was immunoSEQ multiplex PCR. In the table there are about 200,000 clones, over 80% of which are singletons. CDR1 and CDR2 from the germline V gene are LNHDA and SQIVND (reference sequence). With 4 bases removed from V and 0 bases from J, the gap between germline ends came to 12 bases. The CDR3 consists of 15 residues. The record originates from a study of cytomegalovirus exposure and HLA in healthy donors. The chain uses TRBV19 and TRBJ1-1; TRBD1 is a possible D gene (6 bases). The sequenced material came from PBMCs. The origin of this receptor is a boy aged 2-15 years in good health and CMV-seronegative. Here the CDR3 DNA reads TGTGCCAGTAGTACGGCAGGGGTCTTGAACACTGAAGCTTTCTTT. Its protein is CASSTAGVLNTEAFF.